A selection of T cell receptor beta chains follows, all from one sample in a study of cytomegalovirus exposure and HLA in healthy donors. Sequencing used immunoSEQ multiplex PCR; TCRdb keeps in-frame clones, though not all of them. The sample contains some 97,000 clones, more than 65% of which appear only once. Source material: PBMCs. Source of these receptors: a woman aged 18-29 years in good health and CMV-seropositive. CDR3s include the opening cysteine and the closing phenylalanine or tryptophan. Each record gives: clone size, D gene, V gene, J gene, CDR3 DNA, CDR3 protein. D genes are given only for firm matches. Expanded clones are given a class, and other clones once, few, many or no size at all.

clone_size: .
d_call: TRBD2
v_call: TRBV4-2
j_call: TRBJ2-2
cdr3_nt: TGTGCCAGCAGCCAACCCCCCCGGGCTAGCGGGAGGGCGACCACCGGGGAGCTGTTTTTT
cdr3_aa: CASSQPPRASGRATTGELFF

clone_size: .
d_call: .
v_call: TRBV19
j_call: TRBJ2-5
cdr3_nt: TGTGCCAGTAGTATTCGCATGGCAGAGACCCAGTACTTC
cdr3_aa: CASSIRMAETQYF

clone_size: .
d_call: .
v_call: TRBV5-1
j_call: TRBJ2-7
cdr3_nt: TGCGCCAGCAGCTTGGGGGAGCGGTCCTACGAGCAGTACTTC
cdr3_aa: CASSLGERSYEQYF

clone_size: few
d_call: TRBD2
v_call: TRBV6-1
j_call: TRBJ2-1
cdr3_nt: TGTGCCACCTCCCTTCTAGCGGGAGTAGGTAATGAGCAGTTCTTC
cdr3_aa: CATSLLAGVGNEQFF

clone_size: .
d_call: .
v_call: TRBV5-8
j_call: TRBJ2-7
cdr3_nt: TGTGCCAGCAGCTCAATAGCCCGGGAGCTGTACTTC
cdr3_aa: CASSSIARELYF

clone_size: .
d_call: TRBD1
v_call: TRBV7-8
j_call: TRBJ1-2
cdr3_nt: TGTGCCAGCAGCTGGGAAGGACAGGGTCGAGTCTATGGCTACACCTTC
cdr3_aa: CASSWEGQGRVYGYTF

clone_size: few
d_call: TRBD1
v_call: TRBV5-1
j_call: TRBJ2-7
cdr3_nt: TGCGCCAGCAGCCTCGGACAGGGTTGGGACGAGCAGTACTTC
cdr3_aa: CASSLGQGWDEQYF

clone_size: .
d_call: .
v_call: TRBV18
j_call: TRBJ2-5
cdr3_nt: TGTGCCAGCTCACCACGAGTGTCTCAAGAGACCCAGTACTTC
cdr3_aa: CASSPRVSQETQYF

clone_size: .
d_call: .
v_call: TRBV11-1
j_call: TRBJ1-2
cdr3_nt: TGTGCCAGCAGCCAAAACGGGCAGGGGCTCAAAGGCTACACCTTC
cdr3_aa: CASSQNGQGLKGYTF

clone_size: .
d_call: .
v_call: TRBV7-6
j_call: TRBJ2-7
cdr3_nt: TGTGCCAGCAGCTCATATAACGGCGAGCAGTACTTC
cdr3_aa: CASSSYNGEQYF

clone_size: few
d_call: .
v_call: TRBV30
j_call: TRBJ2-5
cdr3_nt: TGTGCCTGGAGTTTCACAGGGAATCAGGGTGACTTGGAGACCCAGTACTTC
cdr3_aa: CAWSFTGNQGDLETQYF

clone_size: .
d_call: TRBD2
v_call: TRBV28
j_call: TRBJ2-3
cdr3_nt: TGTGCCACATCTTTAGCGGGAGATACGCAGTATTTT
cdr3_aa: CATSLAGDTQYF

clone_size: few
d_call: .
v_call: TRBV28
j_call: TRBJ2-1
cdr3_nt: TGTGCCAGCCCGACGGAGAGTACCCTCTGCGATGAGCAGTTCTTC
cdr3_aa: CASPTESTLCDEQFF

clone_size: few
d_call: .
v_call: TRBV7-2
j_call: TRBJ1-5
cdr3_nt: TGTGCCAGCAGCATAACAGGGAACAATCAGCCCCAGCATTTT
cdr3_aa: CASSITGNNQPQHF

clone_size: .
d_call: TRBD1
v_call: TRBV25-1
j_call: TRBJ2-5
cdr3_nt: TGTGCCAGCAGTAAGGGACAGGGGGCTGAGACCCAGTACTTC
cdr3_aa: CASSKGQGAETQYF

clone_size: .
d_call: TRBD1
v_call: TRBV18
j_call: TRBJ1-5
cdr3_nt: TGTGCCAGCTCACTTCAAACCGGGACAGGCAATCAGCCCCAGCATTTT
cdr3_aa: CASSLQTGTGNQPQHF

clone_size: .
d_call: .
v_call: TRBV5-1
j_call: TRBJ2-7
cdr3_nt: TGCGCCAGCAGCTTAGCGGCTAATTCAGACTACGAGCAGTACTTC
cdr3_aa: CASSLAANSDYEQYF

clone_size: once
d_call: .
v_call: TRBV30
j_call: TRBJ2-7
cdr3_nt: TGTGCCTGGAGTCCCGACTACGAGCAGTACTTC
cdr3_aa: CAWSPDYEQYF

clone_size: .
d_call: TRBD2
v_call: TRBV29-1
j_call: TRBJ2-1
cdr3_nt: TGCAGCGTTGAAGATCTCCTAGCGGGGTTGAGCTCCTACAATGAGCAGTTCTTC
cdr3_aa: CSVEDLLAGLSSYNEQFF

clone_size: .
d_call: .
v_call: TRBV30
j_call: TRBJ2-4
cdr3_nt: TGTGCCTGGAGTCAAGGACAAGAAAACATTCAGTACTTC
cdr3_aa: CAWSQGQENIQYF

clone_size: .
d_call: TRBD1
v_call: TRBV27
j_call: TRBJ2-1
cdr3_nt: TGTGCCAGCAGTCCGCAGGGGGCCTCCTACAATGAGCAGTTCTTC
cdr3_aa: CASSPQGASYNEQFF

clone_size: few
d_call: .
v_call: TRBV4-1
j_call: TRBJ2-3
cdr3_nt: TGCGCCAGCAGGGAGGAGGGCACAGATACGCAGTATTTT
cdr3_aa: CASREEGTDTQYF

clone_size: .
d_call: .
v_call: TRBV28
j_call: TRBJ2-5
cdr3_nt: TGTGCCAGCAGTTCCTACCAAGAGACCCAGTACTTC
cdr3_aa: CASSSYQETQYF

clone_size: .
d_call: TRBD2
v_call: TRBV7-9
j_call: TRBJ2-7
cdr3_nt: TGTGCCAGCAGCTTGACTAGCGTAGCCGAGCAGTACTTC
cdr3_aa: CASSLTSVAEQYF

clone_size: .
d_call: TRBD1
v_call: TRBV7-9
j_call: TRBJ2-3
cdr3_nt: TGTGCCAGCAGCTTGGGGACAGCCACAGATACGCAGTATTTT
cdr3_aa: CASSLGTATDTQYF